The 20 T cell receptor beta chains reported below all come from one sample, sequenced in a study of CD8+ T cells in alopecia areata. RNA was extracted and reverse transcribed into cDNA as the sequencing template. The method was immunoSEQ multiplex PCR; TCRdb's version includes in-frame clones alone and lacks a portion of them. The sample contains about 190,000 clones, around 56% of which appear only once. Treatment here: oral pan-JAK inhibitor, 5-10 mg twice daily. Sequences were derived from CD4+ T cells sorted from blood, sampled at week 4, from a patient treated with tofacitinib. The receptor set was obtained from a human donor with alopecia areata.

The CDR3, as DNA: TGCAGCGTTGAAATTCGGAACTTAGCCAAAAACATTCAGTACTTC. Residues: CSVEIRNLAKNIQYF. This chain connects TRBV29-1 to TRBJ2-4; D remains ambiguous. Trimming took off 2 bases at V and 0 bases at J, with 11 bases between the two ends. CDR3 length: 15 amino acids. Germline assignment: CDR1 SQVTM and CDR2 ANQGSEA. The entire variable domain, with the rest obtained from reference TRBV29-1 and TRBJ2-4, is as follows: SAVISQKPSRDICQRGTSLTIQCQVDSQVTMMFWYRQQPGQSLTLIATANQGSEATYESGFVIDKFPISRPNLTFSTLTVSNMSPEDSSIYLCSVEIRNLAKNIQYFGAGTRLSVL.

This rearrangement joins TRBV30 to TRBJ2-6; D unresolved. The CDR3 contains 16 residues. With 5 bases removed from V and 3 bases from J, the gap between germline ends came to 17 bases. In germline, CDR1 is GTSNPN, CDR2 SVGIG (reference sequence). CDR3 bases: TGTGCCTGGCGTGACGGTGGGTCGGGTGGGGCCAACGTCCTGACTTTC. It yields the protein CAWRDGGSGGANVLTF.

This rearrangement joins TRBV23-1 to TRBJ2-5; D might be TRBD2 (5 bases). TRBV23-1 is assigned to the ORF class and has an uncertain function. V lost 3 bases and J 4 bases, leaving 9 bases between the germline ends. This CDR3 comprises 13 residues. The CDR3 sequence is CASSHLGGETQYF. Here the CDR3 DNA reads TGCGCCAGCAGTCACCTAGGAGGAGAGACCCAGTACTTC.

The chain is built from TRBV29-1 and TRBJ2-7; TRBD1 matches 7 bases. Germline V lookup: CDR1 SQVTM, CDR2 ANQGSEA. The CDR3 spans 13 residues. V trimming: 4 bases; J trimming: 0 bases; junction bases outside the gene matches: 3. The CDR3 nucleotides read TGCAGCGTTGTAAGGGACAGCTCCTACGAGCAGTACTTC. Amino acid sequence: CSVVRDSSYEQYF.

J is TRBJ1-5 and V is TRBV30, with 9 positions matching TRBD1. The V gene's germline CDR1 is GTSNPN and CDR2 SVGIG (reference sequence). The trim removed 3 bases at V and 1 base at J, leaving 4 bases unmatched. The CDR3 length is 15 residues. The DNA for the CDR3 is TGTGCCTGGAGGGGGACAGGGCTAAGCAATCAGCCCCAGCATTTT. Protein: CAWRGTGLSNQPQHF.

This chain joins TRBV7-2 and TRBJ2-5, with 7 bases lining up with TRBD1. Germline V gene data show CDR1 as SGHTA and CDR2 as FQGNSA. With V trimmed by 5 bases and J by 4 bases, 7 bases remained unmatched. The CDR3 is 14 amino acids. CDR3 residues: CASSPDPGGETQYF. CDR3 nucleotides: TGTGCCAGCAGCCCAGACCCAGGGGGAGAGACCCAGTACTTC.

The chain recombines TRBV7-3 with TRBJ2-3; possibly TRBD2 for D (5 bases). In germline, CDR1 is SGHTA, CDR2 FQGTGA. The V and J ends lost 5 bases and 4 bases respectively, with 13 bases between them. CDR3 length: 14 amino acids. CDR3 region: CASSPSRAADTQYF. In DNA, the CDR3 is TGTGCCAGCAGCCCCTCGCGGGCCGCAGATACGCAGTATTTT.

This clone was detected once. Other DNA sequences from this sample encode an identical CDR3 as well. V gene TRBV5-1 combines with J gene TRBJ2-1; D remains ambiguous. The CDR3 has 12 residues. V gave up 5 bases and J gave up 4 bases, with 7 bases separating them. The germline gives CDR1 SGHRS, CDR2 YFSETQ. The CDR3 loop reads CASRTGYNEQFF. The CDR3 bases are TGCGCCAGCAGGACTGGATACAATGAGCAGTTCTTC.

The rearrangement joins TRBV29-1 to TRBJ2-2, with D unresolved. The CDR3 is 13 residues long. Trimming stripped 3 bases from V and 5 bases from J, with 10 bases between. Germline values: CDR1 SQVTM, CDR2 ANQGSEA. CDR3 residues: CSVDSTGTGELFF. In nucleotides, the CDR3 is TGCAGCGTTGACTCGACTGGTACCGGGGAGCTGTTTTTT.

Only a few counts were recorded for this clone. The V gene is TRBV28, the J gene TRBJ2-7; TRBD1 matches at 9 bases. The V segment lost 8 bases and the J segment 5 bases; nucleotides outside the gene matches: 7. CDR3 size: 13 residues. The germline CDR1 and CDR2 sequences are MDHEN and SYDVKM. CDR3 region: CASHRGPPDEQYF. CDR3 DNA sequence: TGTGCCAGCCACAGGGGGCCCCCCGACGAGCAGTACTTC.

The CDR3 nucleotides read TGTGCCAGCAGTTCGGGAACAGACTATGGCTACACCTTC. Amino acids: CASSSGTDYGYTF. The rearrangement links TRBV6-6 to TRBJ1-2; D not certain. Germline assignment: CDR1 MNHNY and CDR2 SVGAGI (reference sequence). The CDR3 contains 13 residues. Deletions cut 4 bases from V and 3 bases from J, with 9 bases between.

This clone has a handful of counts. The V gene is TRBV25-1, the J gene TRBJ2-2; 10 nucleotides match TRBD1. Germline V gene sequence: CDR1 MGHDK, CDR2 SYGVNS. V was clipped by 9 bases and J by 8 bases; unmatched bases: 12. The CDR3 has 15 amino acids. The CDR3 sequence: CASNRDRGNSGELFF. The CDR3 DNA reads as TGTGCCAGTAACCGGGACAGGGGAAATTCGGGGGAGCTGTTTTTT. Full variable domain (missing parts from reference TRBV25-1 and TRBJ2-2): EADIYQTPRYLVIGTGKKITLECSQTMGHDKMYWYQQDPGMELHLIHYSYGVNSTEKGDLSSESTVSRIRTEHFPLTLESARPSHTSQYLCASNRDRGNSGELFFGEGSRLTVL.

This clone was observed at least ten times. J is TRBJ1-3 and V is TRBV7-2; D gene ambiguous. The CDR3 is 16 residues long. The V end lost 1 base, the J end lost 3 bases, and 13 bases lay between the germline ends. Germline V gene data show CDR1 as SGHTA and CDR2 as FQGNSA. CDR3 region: CASSLVEGNGGNTIYF. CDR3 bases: TGTGCCAGCAGCTTAGTGGAGGGAAATGGTGGAAACACCATATATTTT.

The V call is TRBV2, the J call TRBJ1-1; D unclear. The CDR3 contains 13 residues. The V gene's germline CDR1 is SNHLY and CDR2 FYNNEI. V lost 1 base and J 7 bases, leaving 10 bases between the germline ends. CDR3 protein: CASSEVWRGEAFF. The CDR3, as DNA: TGTGCCAGCAGTGAAGTCTGGCGGGGTGAAGCTTTCTTT.

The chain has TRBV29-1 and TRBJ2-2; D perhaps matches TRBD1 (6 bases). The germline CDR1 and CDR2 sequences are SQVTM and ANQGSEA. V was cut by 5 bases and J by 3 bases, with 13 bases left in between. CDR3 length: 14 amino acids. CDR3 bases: TGCAGCGTTAAGGACAGTAGCCACACCGGGGAGCTGTTTTTT. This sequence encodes CSVKDSSHTGELFF.

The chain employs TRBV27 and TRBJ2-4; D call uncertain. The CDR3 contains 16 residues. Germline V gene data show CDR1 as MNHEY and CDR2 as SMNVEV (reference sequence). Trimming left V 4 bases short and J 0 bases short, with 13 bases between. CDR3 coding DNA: TGTGCCAGCAGTTCACCCTTGAAGGAAGCCAAAAACATTCAGTACTTC. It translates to CASSSPLKEAKNIQYF.

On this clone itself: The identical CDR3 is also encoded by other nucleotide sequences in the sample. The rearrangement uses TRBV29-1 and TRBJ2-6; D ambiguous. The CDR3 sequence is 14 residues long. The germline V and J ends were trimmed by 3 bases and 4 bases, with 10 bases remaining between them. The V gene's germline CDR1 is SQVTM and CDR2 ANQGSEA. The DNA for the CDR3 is TGCAGCGTTGATACGGGCTCCGGGGCCAACGTCCTGACTTTC. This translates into CSVDTGSGANVLTF.

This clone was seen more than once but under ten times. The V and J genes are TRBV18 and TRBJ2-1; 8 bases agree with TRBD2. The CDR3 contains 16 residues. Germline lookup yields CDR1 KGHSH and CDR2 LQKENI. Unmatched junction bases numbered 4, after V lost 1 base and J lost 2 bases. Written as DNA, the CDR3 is TGTGCCAGCTCACCACGGACTAGCCTTACCTACAATGAGCAGTTCTTC. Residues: CASSPRTSLTYNEQFF.

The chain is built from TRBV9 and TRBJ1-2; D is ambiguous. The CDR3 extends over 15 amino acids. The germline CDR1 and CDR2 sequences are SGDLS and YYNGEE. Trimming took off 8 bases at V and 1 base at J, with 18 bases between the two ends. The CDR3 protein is CASTPGTGSNYGYTF. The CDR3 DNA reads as TGTGCCAGTACCCCGGGAACGGGCAGTAACTATGGCTACACCTTC.

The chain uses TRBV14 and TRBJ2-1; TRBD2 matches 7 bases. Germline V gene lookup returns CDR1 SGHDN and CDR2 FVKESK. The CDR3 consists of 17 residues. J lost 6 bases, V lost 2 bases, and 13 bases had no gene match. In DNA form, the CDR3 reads TGTGCCAGCAGCCAAACCGACGGGGGGAGGGTGTTCAATGAGCAGTTCTTC. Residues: CASSQTDGGRVFNEQFF.